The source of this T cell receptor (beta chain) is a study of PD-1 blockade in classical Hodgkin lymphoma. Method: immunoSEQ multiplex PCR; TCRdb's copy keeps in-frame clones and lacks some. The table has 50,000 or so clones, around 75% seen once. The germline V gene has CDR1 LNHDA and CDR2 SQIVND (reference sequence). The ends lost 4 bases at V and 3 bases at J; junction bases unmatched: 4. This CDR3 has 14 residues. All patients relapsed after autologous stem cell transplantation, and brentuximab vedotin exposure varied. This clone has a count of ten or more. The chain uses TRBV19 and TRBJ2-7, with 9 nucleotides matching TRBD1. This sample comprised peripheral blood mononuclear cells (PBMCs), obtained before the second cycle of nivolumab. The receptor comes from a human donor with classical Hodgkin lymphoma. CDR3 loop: CASSTGQGFYEQYF. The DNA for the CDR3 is TGTGCCAGTAGTACCGGACAGGGGTTCTACGAGCAGTACTTC.